This T cell receptor (beta chain) stems from a study of cytomegalovirus exposure and HLA in healthy donors. Study-level background: A subsequent analysis reported that the roughly 120 validation repertoires were produced on the same platform that had also been used for the 500 to 700 first-cohort repertoires. Study results and limitations: Subsequent analysis revealed that first-cohort TCR clusters tended to co-occur in the approximately 120 validation repertoires. A list of 150 to 200 TCR beta chains associated with cytomegalovirus was given.

Trimming cost V 6 bases and J 1 base, with 16 bases left between them. In germline, CDR1 is MNHEY, CDR2 SMNVEV (reference sequence). The CDR3 is made up of 16 amino acids. Sequencing was performed with immunoSEQ multiplex PCR; in TCRdb, only in-frame clones are kept and a portion is missing. This table has 100,000 or so clones, roughly 84% appearing once. As to this clone: The target antigen is unknown.

Input material: PBMCs. The receptor's source is a young man in good health and CMV-seropositive. The chain has TRBV27 and TRBJ1-5; tentatively, D is TRBD1 (5 bases). In DNA, the CDR3 is TGTGCCAGCAGGTACCCTACGCAGGGAAGCAATCAGCCCCAGCATTTT. This codes for CASRYPTQGSNQPQHF.